Below, one T cell receptor beta chain is given with its context. This same CDR3 is encoded by further DNA sequences in the sample. The sample belongs to a study of blood T cell repertoires in COVID-19. Across the study: Samples taken during acute and convalescent COVID-19 were collected in the United States, Italy and Spain. PBMCs, B-cell-depleted T cells, or T cells were the source of the cDNA or gDNA that made up the material.

Residents of approximately 25 US areas, aged about 18 to 95 years, made up the participants. Cohorts were based on clinical histories the participants reported. V lost 3 bases and J lost 2; bases outside the gene matches: 3. Germline values: CDR1 KGHDR, CDR2 SFDVKD. The CDR3 loop spans 15 amino acids. TCRdb's table, derived via immunoSEQ multiplex PCR, lists solely in-frame clones and lacks some. The table includes a few hundred thousand clones, over 75% detected once. The V gene is TRBV24-1, the J gene TRBJ2-7, with 10 bases identical to TRBD1. The source is a man between 18 and 29 years old who had recovered from COVID-19. The specimen sequenced was PBMCs or T cells enriched from blood (not recorded which). CDR3 bases: TGTGCCACCAGTGATCCCGGACAGGGGGCCTACGAGCAGTACTTC. It specifies CATSDPGQGAYEQYF.